This T cell receptor (beta chain) was retrieved from a study of shared clonotypes between healthy human individuals. Notes on this clone: Its antigen is unidentified.

J gave up 11 bases and V 8 bases, and 14 bases lay outside the gene matches. This CDR3 comprises 14 residues. The germline V gene has CDR1 MNHNY and CDR2 SVGAGI (reference sequence). Overall study findings and caveats: Shared across several donors were about 4.8% of the naive CD4 clonotypes.

It was around 180 ng DNA, 30,000 or so T cell genomes, that sorted-subset replicate PCRs used. Using immunoSEQ multiplex PCR, the repertoire was profiled, and TCRdb retains in-frame clones only, with some absent. Of a few million clones detected, around 94% appear once; the ten largest clones hold 0.13% to 0.15%. The chain has TRBV6-6 and TRBJ1-5; 8 positions agree with TRBD1. This clonotype originated in a man aged 18 to 30 in good health. Input material: naive CD4+ T cells sorted from blood. Subset of the sample: CD45RA+ positively selected. The CDR3 DNA reads TGTGCCAGCGTGACTCAGGGGGCCCAAGTTACCCAGCATTTT. Translating it yields CASVTQGAQVTQHF.